The T cell receptor (beta chain) described here comes from a study of blood T cells in healthy people across ages. Alongside a J-beta primer mix, a sample-barcoded 5' primer served in a second PCR lasting about 6 to 12 cycles. One entry per CDR3 protein results from TCRdb running MiXCR on the 5' RACE reads. Among approximately 1.5 million distinct CDR3 sequences listed, 42% were seen once. Of note for this clonotype: The antigen is undetermined.

Each donor gave approximately 9.5 milliliters of peripheral blood. The study isolated at least 6.5 million PBMCs from each sample. Study-wide findings and caveats: A strong correlation between TCR beta diversity and naive T cell percentage was seen. Measured against age, TCR beta diversity per million T cells decreased in a roughly linear manner.

Germline V CDR1 and CDR2: MDHEN, SYDVKM. The CDR3 is 16 amino acids. Losses at the gene ends were 4 bases for V and 4 bases for J; bases not matched to a gene: 10. The clonotype originates from a young woman in good health. The chain recombines TRBV28 with TRBJ2-7; 10 bases line up with TRBD1. Input material: blood. The CDR3 bases are TGTGCCAGCAGTTCGTACCGGGACAGGGGATCATACGAGCAGTACTTC. It translates to CASSSYRDRGSYEQYF.